This T cell receptor (beta chain) emerged from a study of CD8 T cells in ankylosing spondylitis. From the 5' RACE reads, TCRdb called clonotypes with MiXCR, one entry per CDR3 protein. The repertoire consists of some 120,000 distinct CDR3 sequences, with around 15% occurring once and the leading ten covering 2.5% to 3%. This clonotype was counted between two and nine times. This clonotype originated in a female donor with ankylosing spondylitis or in good health (not recorded which). What was sequenced was blood, either unsorted or a sorted T cell fraction (not recorded which).

This CDR3 is CASSRTDSYEQYF. CDR3 DNA: TGTGCCAGCTCTAGGACCGATTCCTACGAGCAGTACTTC. V usage is TRBV18 and J usage is TRBJ2-7; D unclear. V lost 6 bases and J 1 base, leaving 10 bases between the germline ends. The CDR3 length is 13 residues. CDR1 KGHSH and CDR2 LQKENI come from the germline V gene.